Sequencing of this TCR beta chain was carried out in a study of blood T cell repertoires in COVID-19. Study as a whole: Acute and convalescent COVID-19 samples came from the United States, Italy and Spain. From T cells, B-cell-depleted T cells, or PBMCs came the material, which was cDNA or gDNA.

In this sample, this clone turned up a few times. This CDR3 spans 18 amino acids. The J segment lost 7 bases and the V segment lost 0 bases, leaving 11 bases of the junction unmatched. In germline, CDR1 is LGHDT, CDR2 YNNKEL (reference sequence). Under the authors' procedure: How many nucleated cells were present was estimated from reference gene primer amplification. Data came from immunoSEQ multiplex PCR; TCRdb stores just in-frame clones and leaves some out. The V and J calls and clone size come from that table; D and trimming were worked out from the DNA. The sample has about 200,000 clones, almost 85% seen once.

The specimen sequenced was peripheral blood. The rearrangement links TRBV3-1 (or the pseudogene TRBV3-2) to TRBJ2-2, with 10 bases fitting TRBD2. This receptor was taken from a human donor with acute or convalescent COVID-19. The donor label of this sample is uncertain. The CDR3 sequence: CASSQELTSGYTGGELFF. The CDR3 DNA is TGTGCCAGCAGCCAAGAATTGACTAGCGGGTATACAGGCGGGGAGCTGTTTTTT.